This T cell receptor beta chain was recovered during a study of T cell repertoires in aging, cancer and after chemotherapy. About the research overall: Six age groups, ranging from 30 or younger to 70 or older, included the donors.

TRB rearrangements spanning V, D and J were amplified using mixed TRB-A/B primers. Via MiXCR, TCRdb re-called the multiplex PCR reads, giving one row per CDR3 protein. The sample carries about 1,900 distinct CDR3 sequences, 64% recorded once. TCR beta rearrangements were amplified from peripheral blood genomic DNA. General study results and limits: In each cancer cohort, median generation probability increased across chemotherapy, suggesting thymic output rebounded.

In its sample, this clonotype was seen a few times. Antigen unknown. Germline V gives CDR1 KGHDR, CDR2 SFDVKD. The CDR3 has 15 residues. The V end was cut by 5 bases, the J end by 0 bases, with 11 bases between. Sample: blood. The chain uses TRBV24-1 and TRBJ2-3, with no clear D. This TCR came from a human donor with a solid tumor. The CDR3 DNA reads TGTGCCACCAGTGTTCAAGTGGGTAGCACAGATACGCAGTATTTT. Protein sequence: CATSVQVGSTDTQYF.